This T cell receptor beta chain was sequenced in a study of blood T cell repertoires in COVID-19. Study as a whole: The samples span acute and convalescent COVID-19 from the United States, Italy and Spain.

With respect to this clone: Germline is not matched at one junction end, which may reflect a read error.

Original methodology: Counts of nucleated cells, estimated from reference gene primer amplification, were obtained. Using immunoSEQ multiplex PCR, the repertoire was profiled, and TCRdb retains in-frame clones only, with some absent. The DNA was the basis for D and trimming; V, J and clone size are from that table. The table shows 120,000 or so clones, with more than 70% occurring only once. The CDR3 is 16 residues long. Germline V CDR1 and CDR2: SSHAT, FNYEAQ (reference sequence). Source material: peripheral blood. This chain links TRBV7-7 with TRBJ2-1; perhaps TRBD1 as D (6 bases). This TCR derives from a woman in her 30s who had recovered from COVID-19. The CDR3 reads CASSPGMGASYNEQFF. The CDR3 DNA sequence: TGTGCTAGCAGCCCCGGTATGGGGGCCTCCTACAATGAGCAGTTCTTC. Full variable domain (remainder filled in from reference TRBV7-7 and TRBJ2-1): GAGVSQSPRYKVTKRGQDVTLRCDPISSHATLYWYQQALGQGPEFLTYFNYEAQPDKSGLPSDRFSAERPEGSISTLTIQRTEQRDSAMYRCASSPGMGASYNEQFFGPGTRLTVL.